Following are 11 T cell receptor beta chains from one sample sequenced in a study of blood T cell repertoires in COVID-19. Libraries were prepared by immunoSEQ multiplex PCR; TCRdb keeps only in-frame clonotypes and omits some of them. The repertoire holds around 140,000 clones, with around 84% as singletons. Sequenced material: peripheral blood. These receptors were collected from a man aged 55-75 years with active or convalescent COVID-19.

The chain carries TRBV6-2 or TRBV6-3 and TRBJ1-5; tentative D call: TRBD1 (6 bases). This CDR3 spans 16 amino acids. From germline, CDR1 is MNHEY and CDR2 SVGEGT. The V and J ends lost 5 bases and 0 bases respectively, with 14 bases between them. CDR3 amino acids: CASSSGQTYSNQPQHF. CDR3 DNA: TGTGCCAGCAGTAGCGGACAGACTTATAGCAATCAGCCCCAGCATTTT.

This chain joins TRBV18 and TRBJ1-4, with D perhaps TRBD1 (5 bases). Deletions cut 1 base from V and 4 bases from J, with 13 bases between. The germline CDR1 and CDR2 sequences are KGHSH and LQKENI. The length of the CDR3 is 16 residues. CDR3 coding DNA: TGTGCCAGCTCACCACGACAGAAGTCCCTTAATGAAAAACTGTTTTTT. As protein: CASSPRQKSLNEKLFF.

V is TRBV27 and J is TRBJ1-1, with D perhaps TRBD1 (6 bases). CDR3 length: 13 residues. Germline V CDR1 and CDR2: MNHEY, SMNVEV (reference sequence). V was cut by 6 bases and J by 4 bases, with 12 bases left in between. The CDR3 reads CASSWDTSTEAFF. The CDR3 DNA reads as TGTGCCAGCAGCTGGGACACCTCCACTGAAGCTTTCTTT.

The rearrangement joins TRBV2 to TRBJ1-2, with 7 bases aligning to TRBD1. CDR3 size: 14 residues. CDR1 SNHLY and CDR2 FYNNEI come from the germline V gene. V gave up 4 bases and J gave up 1 base; unmatched junction bases: 3. The CDR3 loop reads CASSGQGVNYGYTF. CDR3 DNA sequence: TGTGCCAGCAGTGGACAGGGAGTTAACTATGGCTACACCTTC.

The count of this clone is one. The chain couples TRBV19 to TRBJ1-5; TRBD1 might be the D (6 bases). The CDR3 runs 13 residues. The germline V gene has CDR1 LNHDA and CDR2 SQIVND (reference sequence). V lost 9 bases to trimming and J lost 4 bases, with 13 bases between them. CDR3 nucleotides: TGTGCCAGCCGGGAAAGGGGGAATCAGCCCCAGCATTTT. Encoded protein: CASRERGNQPQHF.

This chain joins TRBV10-2 and TRBJ1-5; 8 positions agree with TRBD1. Germline CDR1 is WSHSY and CDR2 is SAAADI. Unmatched junction bases numbered 1, after V lost 6 bases and J lost 0 bases. The CDR3 spans 14 residues. The CDR3: CASRGQGSNQPQHF. CDR3 in DNA: TGCGCCAGCAGAGGACAGGGTAGCAATCAGCCCCAGCATTTT.

V is TRBV29-1 and J is TRBJ2-1, with 11 positions matching TRBD1. The CDR3 extends over 14 amino acids. J gave up 6 bases and V 6 bases, and 7 bases lay outside the gene matches. Germline CDR1 and CDR2: SQVTM and ANQGSEA. The CDR3 nucleotides read TGCAGCGTCGTGACCGGGACAGGGGGCAATGAGCAGTTCTTC. Its protein product is CSVVTGTGGNEQFF.

The rearrangement links TRBV6-2 or TRBV6-3 to TRBJ2-3; 10 bases are shared with TRBD2. The CDR3 consists of 14 residues. Looked up from germline, CDR1 is MNHEY and CDR2 is SVGEGT. The V gene end was trimmed by 5 bases and the J gene end by 1 base; junction bases not matched to a gene: 0. The chain's CDR3 is CASSGLAGTDTQYF. Here the CDR3 DNA reads TGTGCCAGCAGTGGACTAGCGGGCACAGATACGCAGTATTTT.

The chain couples TRBV5-6 to TRBJ1-1; TRBD1 agrees at 8 bases. CDR1 SGHDT and CDR2 YYEEEE come from the germline V gene. Trimming took 0 bases from V and 11 from J; bases not matched to a gene: 0. The CDR3 totals 11 residues. The CDR3 DNA follows: TGTGCCAGCAGCTTGGGACAGGGGGCTTTCTTT. Translated: CASSLGQGAFF.

The rearrangement joins TRBV24-1 to TRBJ1-5; weak D call: TRBD1 (5 bases). Looked up from germline, CDR1 is KGHDR and CDR2 is SFDVKD. V lost 3 bases and J lost 9, with 20 bases in between. The CDR3 is 16 residues long. CDR3 sequence: CATSDATPTGGGPQHF. CDR3 DNA: TGTGCCACCAGTGATGCAACCCCTACCGGCGGGGGGCCCCAGCATTTT.

This chain connects TRBV28 to TRBJ1-1; a possible D gene is TRBD1 (6 bases). The CDR3 is 14 residues long. CDR1 is MDHEN, CDR2 SYDVKM, per germline. The V gene lost 7 bases and the J gene lost 6 bases, with 18 bases spanning the gap. DNA for the CDR3: TGTGCCAGCATCCGACGTGGGGGCTCTTCTGAAGCTTTCTTT. The encoded protein is CASIRRGGSSEAFF.